A single sample is the source of the 8 T cell receptor beta chains below, sequenced in a study of HIV-infected patients and healthy controls. TCRdb called the 5' RACE reads again in MiXCR, with one record for every CDR3 protein. Altogether 65,000 to 70,000 distinct CDR3 sequences are present, roughly a sixth being singletons, with the ten largest covering approximately 5.4%. Sample: CD4+ T cells from blood. The receptors here all came from a human donor in good health.

By proportion, this clonotype is medium-sized (0.01 to 0.1%). The chain carries TRBV14 and TRBJ2-1, with 7 bases fitting TRBD2. The CDR3 covers 18 residues. After removal of 3 bases from V and 6 bases from J, the junction contained 17 bases not matched to a gene. Germline CDR1 and CDR2: SGHDN and FVKESK. In nucleotides, the CDR3 is TGTGCCAGCAGCCAGGGGAGGGGTATAGCCTCAGGAGGCAATGAGCAGTTCTTC. This sequence encodes CASSQGRGIASGGNEQFF.

The rearrangement links TRBV18 to TRBJ1-2; 9 bases fit TRBD1. V lost 3 bases, J lost 6 bases, and 2 bases stayed unmatched. The CDR3 is 13 amino acids. Germline CDR1 is KGHSH and CDR2 is LQKENI. CDR3 coding DNA: TGTGCCAGCTCACCCCGGACAGGGGATGGCTACACCTTC. The encoded protein is CASSPRTGDGYTF.

This clonotype came up a few times. This chain joins TRBV6-2 or TRBV6-3 and TRBJ1-1; a possible D gene is TRBD1 (5 bases). This CDR3 comprises 15 residues. From germline, CDR1 is MNHEY and CDR2 SVGEGT. The V end lost 2 bases, the J end lost 0 bases, and 10 bases lay between the germline ends. The CDR3 spells CASSYIGDVNTEAFF. CDR3 coding DNA: TGTGCCAGCAGTTACATCGGGGACGTGAACACTGAAGCTTTCTTT.

This chain uses TRBV20-1 with TRBJ1-5; tentative D call: TRBD1 (5 bases). V lost 5 bases and J lost 1, with 18 bases in between. Germline assignment: CDR1 DFQATT and CDR2 SNEGSKA (reference sequence). The CDR3 is 16 residues long. For the CDR3, the DNA is TGCAGTGCTGCCCGGGACCGCCGCCTCAGCAATCAGCCCCAGCATTTT. It translates to CSAARDRRLSNQPQHF.

The DNA for the CDR3 is TGTGCCAGCAGTTCGCCCAGCGGGAGCAATCAGCCCCAGCATTTT. As protein: CASSSPSGSNQPQHF. The chain employs TRBV6-6 and TRBJ1-5, with D hard to call. There are 15 residues in the CDR3. The germline V gene encodes CDR1 MNHNY and CDR2 SVGAGI (reference sequence). The V end was cut by 4 bases, the J end by 1 base, with 11 bases between.

This clonotype turned up a few times. The rearrangement joins TRBV6-6 to TRBJ1-2; TRBD1 matches 10 bases. V shed 2 bases and J 6 bases; nucleotides not matched to a gene: 3. The length of the CDR3 is 14 residues. CDR1 and CDR2 (germline): MNHNY, SVGAGI (reference sequence). CDR3 DNA sequence: TGTGCCAGCAGTTACCCCGGGACAGGGGATGGCTACACCTTC. Amino acid sequence: CASSYPGTGDGYTF.

The V and J genes are TRBV14 and TRBJ1-6; no definite D call. The CDR3 sequence is 14 residues long. V lost 0 bases and J 7 bases, leaving 7 bases between the germline ends. Germline CDR1 is SGHDN and CDR2 is FVKESK. CDR3 DNA: TGTGCCAGCAGCCAAGATCTTGGGAATTCACCCCTCCACTTT. Residues: CASSQDLGNSPLHF.

In this sample, this clonotype turned up a few times. The chain has TRBV7-2 and TRBJ2-1, with TRBD2 matching over 7 bases. Germline V gene lookup returns CDR1 SGHTA and CDR2 FQGNSA. V gave up 1 base and J gave up 9 bases; unmatched junction bases: 6. The CDR3 is 14 residues long. CDR3 DNA: TGTGCCAGCAGCTTAGTCCCTAGCGGAGGTGAGCAGTTCTTC. Protein: CASSLVPSGGEQFF.